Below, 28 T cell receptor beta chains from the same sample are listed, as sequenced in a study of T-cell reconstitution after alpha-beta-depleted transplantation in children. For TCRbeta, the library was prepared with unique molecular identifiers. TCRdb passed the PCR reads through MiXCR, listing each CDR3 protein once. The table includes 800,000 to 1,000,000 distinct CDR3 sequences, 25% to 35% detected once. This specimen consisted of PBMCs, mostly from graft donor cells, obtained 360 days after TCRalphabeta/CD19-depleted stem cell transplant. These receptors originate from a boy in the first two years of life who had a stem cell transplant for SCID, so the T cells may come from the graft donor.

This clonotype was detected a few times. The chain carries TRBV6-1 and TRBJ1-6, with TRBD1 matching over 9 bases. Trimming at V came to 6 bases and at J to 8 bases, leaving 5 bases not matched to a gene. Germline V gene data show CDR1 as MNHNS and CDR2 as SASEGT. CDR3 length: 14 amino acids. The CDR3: CASRRTGAHSPLHF. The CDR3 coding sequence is TGTGCCAGCAGGAGGACAGGGGCTCATTCACCCCTCCACTTT.

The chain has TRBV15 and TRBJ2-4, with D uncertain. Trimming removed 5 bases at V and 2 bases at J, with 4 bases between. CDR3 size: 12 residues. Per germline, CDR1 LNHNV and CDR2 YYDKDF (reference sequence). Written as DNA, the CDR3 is TGTGCCACCAGCGGGTCCAAAAACATTCAGTACTTC. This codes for CATSGSKNIQYF.

CDR3 nucleotide sequence: TGCAGCGGCGGAGCGGGACAGGCATACAATGAGCAGTTCTTC. Its protein product is CSGGAGQAYNEQFF. The chain links TRBV29-1 to TRBJ2-1; tentatively, D is TRBD1 (8 bases). There are 14 residues in the CDR3. Germline-derived CDR1 and CDR2 are SQVTM and ANQGSEA. With 7 bases removed from V and 4 bases from J, the gap between germline ends came to 17 bases.

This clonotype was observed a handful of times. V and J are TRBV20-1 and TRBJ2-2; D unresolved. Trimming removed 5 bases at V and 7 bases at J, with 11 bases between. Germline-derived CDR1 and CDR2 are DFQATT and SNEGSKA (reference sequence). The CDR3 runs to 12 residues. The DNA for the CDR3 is TGCAGTGCTGAGCACGGTAACGGGGAGCTGTTTTTT. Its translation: CSAEHGNGELFF.

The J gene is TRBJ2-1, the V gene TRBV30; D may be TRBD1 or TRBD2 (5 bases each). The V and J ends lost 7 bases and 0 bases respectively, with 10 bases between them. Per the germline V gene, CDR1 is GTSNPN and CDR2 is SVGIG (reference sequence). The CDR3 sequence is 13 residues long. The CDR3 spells CASTGHSYNEQFF. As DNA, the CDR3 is TGTGCCTCGACGGGGCACTCCTACAATGAGCAGTTCTTC.

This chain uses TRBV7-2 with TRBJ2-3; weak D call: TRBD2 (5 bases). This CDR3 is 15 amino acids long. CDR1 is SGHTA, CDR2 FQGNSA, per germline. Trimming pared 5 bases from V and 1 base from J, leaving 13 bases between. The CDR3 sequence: CASSPGYGGTDTQYF. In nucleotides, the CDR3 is TGTGCCAGCAGCCCGGGGTACGGGGGCACAGATACGCAGTATTTT.

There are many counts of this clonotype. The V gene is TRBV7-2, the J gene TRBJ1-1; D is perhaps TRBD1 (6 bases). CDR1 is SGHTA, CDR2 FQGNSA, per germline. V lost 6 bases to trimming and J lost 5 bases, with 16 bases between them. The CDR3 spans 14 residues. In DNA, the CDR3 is TGTGCCAGCAGAAAAAGGGGGGGGAGAACTGAAGCTTTCTTT. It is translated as CASRKRGGRTEAFF. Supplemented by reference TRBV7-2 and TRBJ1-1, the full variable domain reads GAGVSQSPSNKVTEKGKDVELRCDPISGHTALYWYRQSLGQGLEFLIYFQGNSAPDKSGLPSDRFSAERTGGSVSTLTIQRTQQEDSAVYLCASRKRGGRTEAFFGQGTRLTVV.

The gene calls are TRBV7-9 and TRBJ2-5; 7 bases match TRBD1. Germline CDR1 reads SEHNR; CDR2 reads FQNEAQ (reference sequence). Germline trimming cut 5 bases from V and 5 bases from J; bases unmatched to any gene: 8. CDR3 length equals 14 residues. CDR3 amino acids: CASSIRQGMETQYF. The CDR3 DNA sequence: TGTGCCAGCAGCATAAGACAGGGAATGGAGACCCAGTACTTC.

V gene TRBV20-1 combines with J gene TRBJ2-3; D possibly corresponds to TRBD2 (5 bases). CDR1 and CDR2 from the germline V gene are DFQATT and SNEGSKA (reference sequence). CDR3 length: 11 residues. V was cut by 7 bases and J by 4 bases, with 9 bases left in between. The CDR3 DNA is TGCAGTGGCCAGAGGGCAGATACGCAGTATTTT. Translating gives CSGQRADTQYF.

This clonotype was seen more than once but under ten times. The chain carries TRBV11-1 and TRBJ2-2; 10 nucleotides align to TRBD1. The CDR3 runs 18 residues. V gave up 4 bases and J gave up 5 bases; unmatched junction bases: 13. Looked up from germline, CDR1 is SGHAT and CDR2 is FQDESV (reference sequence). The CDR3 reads CASSSRSRDRGGTGELFF. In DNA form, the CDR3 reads TGTGCCAGCAGCTCTCGAAGCCGGGACAGGGGAGGAACCGGGGAGCTGTTTTTT.

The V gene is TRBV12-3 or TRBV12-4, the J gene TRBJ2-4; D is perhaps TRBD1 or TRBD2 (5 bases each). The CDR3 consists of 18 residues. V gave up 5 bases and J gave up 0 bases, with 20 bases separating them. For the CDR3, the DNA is TGTGCCAGCAGTCCCCCCGGGACCTCCCTTTTAGCCAAAAACATTCAGTACTTC. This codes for CASSPPGTSLLAKNIQYF.

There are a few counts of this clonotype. The CDR3 loop reads CASLKETNTGELFF. As DNA, the CDR3 is TGTGCCAGCTTGAAGGAGACGAACACCGGGGAGCTGTTTTTT. This chain uses TRBV2 with TRBJ2-2, with D unclear. V gave up 8 bases and J gave up 0 bases, with 10 bases separating them. Germline V lookup: CDR1 SNHLY, CDR2 FYNNEI. The CDR3 is made up of 14 amino acids.

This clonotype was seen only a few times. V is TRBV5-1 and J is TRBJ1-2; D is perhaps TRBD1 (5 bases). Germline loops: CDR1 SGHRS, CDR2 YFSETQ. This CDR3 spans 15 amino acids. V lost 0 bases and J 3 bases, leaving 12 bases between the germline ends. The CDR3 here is CASSLAPDSYYGYTF. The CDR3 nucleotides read TGCGCCAGCAGCTTGGCCCCCGACAGCTACTATGGCTACACCTTC.

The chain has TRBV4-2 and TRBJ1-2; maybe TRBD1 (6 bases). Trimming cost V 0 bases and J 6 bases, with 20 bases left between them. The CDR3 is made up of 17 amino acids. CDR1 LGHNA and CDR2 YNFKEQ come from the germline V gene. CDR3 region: CASSQDRGKDSRHGYTF. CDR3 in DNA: TGTGCCAGCAGCCAAGATCGGGGGAAGGACAGCAGACATGGCTACACCTTC.

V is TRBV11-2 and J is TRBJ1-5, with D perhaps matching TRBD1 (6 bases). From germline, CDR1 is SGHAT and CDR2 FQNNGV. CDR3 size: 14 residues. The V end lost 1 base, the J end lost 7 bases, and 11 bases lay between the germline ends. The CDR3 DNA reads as TGTGCCAGCAGCTTAGGGACCACAGGGCAGCCCCAGCATTTT. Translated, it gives CASSLGTTGQPQHF. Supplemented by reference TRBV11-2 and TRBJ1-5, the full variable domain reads EAGVAQSPRYKIIEKRQSVAFWCNPISGHATLYWYQQILGQGPKLLIQFQNNGVVDDSQLPKDRFSAERLKGVDSTLKIQPAKLEDSAVYLCASSLGTTGQPQHFGDGTRLSIL.

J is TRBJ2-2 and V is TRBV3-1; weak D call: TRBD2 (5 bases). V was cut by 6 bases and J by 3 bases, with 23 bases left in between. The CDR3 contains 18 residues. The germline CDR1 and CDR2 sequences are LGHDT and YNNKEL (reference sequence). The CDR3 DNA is TGTGCCAGCAGTCAGGAGCGGCTTATAGTAGGCGACACCGGGGAGCTGTTTTTT. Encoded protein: CASSQERLIVGDTGELFF. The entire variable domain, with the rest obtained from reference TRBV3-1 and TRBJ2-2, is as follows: DTAVSQTPKYLVTQMGNDKSIKCEQNLGHDTMYWYKQDSKKFLKIMFSYNNKELIINETVPNRFSPKSPDKAHLNLHINSLELGDSAVYFCASSQERLIVGDTGELFFGEGSRLTVL.

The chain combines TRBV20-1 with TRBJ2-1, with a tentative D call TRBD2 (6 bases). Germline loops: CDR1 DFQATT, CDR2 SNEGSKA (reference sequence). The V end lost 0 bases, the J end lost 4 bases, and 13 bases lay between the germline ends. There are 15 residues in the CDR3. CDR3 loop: CSARDGTPVYNEQFF. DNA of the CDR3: TGCAGTGCTAGAGATGGGACTCCCGTATACAATGAGCAGTTCTTC.

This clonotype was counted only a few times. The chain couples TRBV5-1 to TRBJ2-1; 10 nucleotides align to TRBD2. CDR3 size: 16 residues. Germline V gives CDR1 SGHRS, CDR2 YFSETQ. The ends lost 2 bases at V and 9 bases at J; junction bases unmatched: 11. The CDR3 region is CASSFVRGLAAAEQFF. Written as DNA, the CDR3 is TGCGCCAGCAGCTTCGTTCGAGGACTAGCGGCTGCTGAGCAGTTCTTC.

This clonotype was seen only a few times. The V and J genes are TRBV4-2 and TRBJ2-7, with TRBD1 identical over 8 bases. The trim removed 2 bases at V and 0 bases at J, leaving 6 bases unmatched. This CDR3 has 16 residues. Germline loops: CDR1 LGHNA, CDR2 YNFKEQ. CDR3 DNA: TGTGCCAGCAGCCAAAGTTACAGGGGGAGCTCCTACGAGCAGTACTTC. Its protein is CASSQSYRGSSYEQYF.

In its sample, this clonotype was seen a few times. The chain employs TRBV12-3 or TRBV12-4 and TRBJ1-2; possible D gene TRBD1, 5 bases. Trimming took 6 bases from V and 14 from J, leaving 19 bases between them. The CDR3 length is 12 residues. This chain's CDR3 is CASSPRGRLTTF. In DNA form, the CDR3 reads TGTGCCAGCAGCCCCCGGGGCAGGCTCACGACCTTC.

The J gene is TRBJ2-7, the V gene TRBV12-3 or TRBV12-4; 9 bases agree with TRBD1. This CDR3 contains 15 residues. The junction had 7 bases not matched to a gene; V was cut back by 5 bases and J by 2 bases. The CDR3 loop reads CASSEYGTGTYEQYF. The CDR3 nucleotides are TGTGCCAGCAGTGAGTATGGGACAGGGACCTACGAGCAGTACTTC.

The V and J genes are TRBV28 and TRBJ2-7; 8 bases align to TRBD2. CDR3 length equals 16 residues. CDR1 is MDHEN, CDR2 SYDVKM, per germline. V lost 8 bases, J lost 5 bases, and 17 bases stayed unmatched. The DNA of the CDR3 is TGTGCCAGCGGGGCTCGGGGGGGCGGAAACCAAAACGAGCAGTACTTC. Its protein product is CASGARGGGNQNEQYF.

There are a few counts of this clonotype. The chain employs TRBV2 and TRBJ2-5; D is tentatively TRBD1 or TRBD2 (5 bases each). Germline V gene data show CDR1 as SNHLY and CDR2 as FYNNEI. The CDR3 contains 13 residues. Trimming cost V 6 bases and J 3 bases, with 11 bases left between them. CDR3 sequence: CASSQGPEETQYF. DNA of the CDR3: TGTGCCAGCAGCCAGGGACCCGAAGAGACCCAGTACTTC.

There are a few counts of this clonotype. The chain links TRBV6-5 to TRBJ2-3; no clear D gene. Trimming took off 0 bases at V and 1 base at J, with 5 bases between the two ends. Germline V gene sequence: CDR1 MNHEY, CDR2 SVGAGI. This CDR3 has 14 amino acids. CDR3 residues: CASSYSTRTDTQYF. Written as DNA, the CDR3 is TGTGCCAGCAGTTACTCTACCCGCACAGATACGCAGTATTTT.

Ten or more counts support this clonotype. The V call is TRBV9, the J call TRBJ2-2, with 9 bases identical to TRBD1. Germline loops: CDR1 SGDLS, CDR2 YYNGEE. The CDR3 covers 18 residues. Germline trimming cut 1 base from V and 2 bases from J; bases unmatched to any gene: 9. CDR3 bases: TGTGCCAGCAGCGTAAGATCAGGGACAGGGATTAACACCGGGGAGCTGTTTTTT. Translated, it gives CASSVRSGTGINTGELFF.

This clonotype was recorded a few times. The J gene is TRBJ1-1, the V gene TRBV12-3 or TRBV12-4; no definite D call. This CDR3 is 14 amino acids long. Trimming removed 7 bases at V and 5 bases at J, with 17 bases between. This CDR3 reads CASIPLASGTEAFF. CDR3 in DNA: TGTGCCAGCATACCCCTGGCATCTGGGACTGAAGCTTTCTTT.

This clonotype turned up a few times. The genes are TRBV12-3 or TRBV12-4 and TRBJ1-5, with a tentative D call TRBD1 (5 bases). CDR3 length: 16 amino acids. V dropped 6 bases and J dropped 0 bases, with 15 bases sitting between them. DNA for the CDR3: TGTGCCAGCAGGGGGACCCCAGATTATAGCAATCAGCCCCAGCATTTT. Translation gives CASRGTPDYSNQPQHF.

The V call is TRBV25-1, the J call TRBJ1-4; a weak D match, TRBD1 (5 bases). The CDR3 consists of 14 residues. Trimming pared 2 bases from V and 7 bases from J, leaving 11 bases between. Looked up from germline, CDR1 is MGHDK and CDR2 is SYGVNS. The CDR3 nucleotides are TGTGCCAGCAGTGAACAGGGAGGATTTGAAAAACTGTTTTTT. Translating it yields CASSEQGGFEKLFF.